Reported below is one TCR beta chain. Its cognate antigen is unknown. The junction and the germline gene differ at one end; a read error may be behind it. TCRdb re-called the 5' RACE reads through MiXCR, storing one row per CDR3 protein. The sample shows under 550,000 distinct CDR3 sequences, under 20% of them seen only once. The sample is drawn from a study of T-cell memory formation after mild COVID-19. Broader study findings: Among CD4+ contracting clones, most were CM and EM, and CD8+ ones EMRA. Nothing showed for sure that second-wave clones peaking on day 37 were SARS-CoV-2 specific. Some SARS-CoV-2-responding clones were already detected in memory before infection.

This clonotype originated in a man younger than 30 who had mild COVID-19 (a few samples of this study predate the infection). Cell type and time point are not known. What was sequenced was PBMCs or a T cell subset sorted from them (not recorded which).

The CDR3 region is CASSPQIQGRGTKNF. The CDR3 DNA reads as TGTGCCAGCTCACCACAAATACAGGGGCGCGGGACCAAGAATTTT. The V gene is TRBV18, the J gene TRBJ1-5; 7 nucleotides align to TRBD1. Germline V gives CDR1 KGHSH, CDR2 LQKENI. The CDR3 runs to 15 residues.